The TCR beta chain under discussion was sequenced for a study of chemoradiotherapy in HPV16-positive cancers. Profiling relied on immunoSEQ multiplex PCR, and the TCRdb table lists in-frame clones only, not all of them. The sample carries approximately 3,700 clones, more than 90% recorded once. Study results and caveats: HPV-responsive T-cell expansion during chemoradiotherapy was linked to improved recurrence-free survival in HPV16-positive patients.

On this clone itself: Its target is not known.

The CDR3 is 13 residues long. CDR1 MNHEY and CDR2 SMNVEV come from the germline V gene (reference sequence). Trimming at V came to 5 bases and at J to 2 bases, leaving 2 bases not matched to a gene. Sampling was conducted from a patient who underwent chemoradiotherapy. The V call is TRBV27, the J call TRBJ1-2; 7 positions match TRBD1. The sequence came from a human donor with HPV-associated anogenital cancer. CDR3 sequence (DNA): TGTGCCAGCAGTGTGGGACAGAACTATGGCTACACCTTC. It encodes CASSVGQNYGYTF.